Each of the 27 T cell receptor beta chains below was sequenced from the same sample in a study of blood T cell repertoires in COVID-19. Clones were read by immunoSEQ multiplex PCR, and TCRdb kept only the in-frame ones, dropping some. Here the sample spans some 260,000 clones, roughly four fifths being singletons. Sequencing used PBMCs or T cells enriched from blood (not recorded which). The receptors come from a man aged 30-40 years with acute COVID-19.

The gene calls are TRBV6-1 and TRBJ2-6; a weak D match, TRBD2 (6 bases). CDR1 is MNHNS, CDR2 SASEGT, per germline. V was pared by 1 base and J by 4 bases, with 11 bases between. The CDR3 spans 16 residues. The CDR3 here is CASSEVSGVGANVLTF. The CDR3 nucleotides are TGTGCCAGCAGTGAAGTATCGGGGGTCGGGGCCAACGTCCTGACTTTC.

This clone was seen a handful of times. The junction and the germline gene differ at one end; a read error may be behind it. The rearrangement joins TRBV5-1 to TRBJ1-1, with D perhaps TRBD1 (5 bases). Germline assignment: CDR1 SGHRS and CDR2 YFSETQ. This CDR3 region has 14 residues. CDR3 in amino acids: CASSLETVNTEAFF. The DNA for the CDR3 is TGTGCCAGCAGCTTGGAGACAGTGAACACTGAAGCTTTCTTT.

Worth noting for this clone: The junction departs from germline at one end; a sequencing error may be responsible. The chain joins TRBV2 to TRBJ1-2; D not certain. This CDR3 contains 11 residues. Per the germline V gene, CDR1 is SNHLY and CDR2 is FYNNEI. The CDR3 DNA is TGTGCCAGCAGTGAGCGAGGACTTACGCCCTTC. This codes for CASSERGLTPF.

V usage is TRBV5-4 and J usage is TRBJ1-1; unclear D gene. The V gene lost 0 bases and the J gene lost 5 bases, with 5 bases spanning the gap. This CDR3 comprises 12 residues. Germline loops: CDR1 SGHNT, CDR2 YYREEE (reference sequence). The CDR3 nucleotides read TGTGCCAGCAGCTTGGGGAGTACTGAAGCTTTCTTT. Translation gives CASSLGSTEAFF. Based on the CDR3 plus reference TRBV5-4 and TRBJ1-1, the full variable domain is ETGVTQSPTHLIKTRGQQVTLRCSSQSGHNTVSWYQQALGQGPQFIFQYYREEENGRGNFPPRFSGLQFPNYSSELNVNALELDDSALYLCASSLGSTEAFFGQGTRLTVV.

Details on this clone: The junction differs from germline at one of its ends, possibly a read error. V is TRBV5-1 and J is TRBJ2-1, with D perhaps TRBD2 (6 bases). The CDR3 has 15 amino acids. Germline loops: CDR1 SGHRS, CDR2 YFSETQ. CDR3 in amino acids: CASSLLRDSFNEQFF. CDR3 sequence (DNA): TGTGCCAGCAGCTTGCTTCGGGACTCCTTCAATGAGCAGTTCTTC.

The J gene is TRBJ2-1, the V gene TRBV13; 10 bases map to TRBD2. With V trimmed by 5 bases and J by 4 bases, 5 bases remained unmatched. Germline values: CDR1 PRHDT, CDR2 FYEKMQ (reference sequence). CDR3 length equals 15 residues. The CDR3 is CASSDLAGEYNEQFF. CDR3 nucleotide sequence: TGTGCCAGCAGCGACCTAGCGGGAGAGTACAATGAGCAGTTCTTC.

The J gene is TRBJ2-7, the V gene TRBV7-8; 8 nucleotides align to TRBD2. The CDR3 is 14 residues long. Per germline, CDR1 SGHVS and CDR2 FQNEAQ. V lost 10 bases, J lost 5 bases, and 13 bases stayed unmatched. Here the CDR3 DNA reads TGTGCCACAGAAGCGAGTAGCGGGGTCCACGAGCAGTACGTC. This gives the protein CATEASSGVHEQYV.

This rearrangement joins TRBV4-1 to TRBJ2-5, with 9 bases identical to TRBD1. Germline V gives CDR1 MGHRA, CDR2 YSYEKL. The J segment lost 3 bases and the V segment lost 4 bases, leaving 3 bases of the junction unmatched. The CDR3 sequence is 14 residues long. The CDR3 DNA follows: TGCGCCAGCAGCCTCCGGGACAGGGAAGAGACCCAGTACTTC. This sequence encodes CASSLRDREETQYF.

The gene calls are TRBV6-5 and TRBJ1-6, with D tentatively TRBD1 (5 bases). Germline V gene lookup returns CDR1 MNHEY and CDR2 SVGAGI. There are 15 residues in the CDR3. V gave up 0 bases and J gave up 6 bases, with 9 bases separating them. The CDR3 spells CASSYSGRANSPLHF. In DNA, the CDR3 is TGTGCCAGCAGTTACTCGGGCAGGGCTAATTCACCCCTCCACTTT.

This sequence joins TRBV11-2 and TRBJ2-5, with unresolved D. Germline V gene data show CDR1 as SGHAT and CDR2 as FQNNGV. The CDR3 is 14 amino acids. Trimming stripped 1 base from V and 2 bases from J, with 8 bases between. The CDR3 loop is CASSLGPDQETQYF. The DNA of the CDR3 is TGTGCCAGCAGCTTAGGGCCAGATCAAGAGACCCAGTACTTC.

The CDR3 here is CASLRGDGNTIYF. CDR3 DNA: TGTGCCAGCCTGCGGGGTGACGGAAACACCATATATTTT. This chain links TRBV6-5 with TRBJ1-3; the D is unclear. The length of the CDR3 is 13 residues. Germline CDR1 is MNHEY and CDR2 is SVGAGI. V lost 8 bases to trimming and J lost 4 bases, with 12 bases between them.

This chain connects TRBV24-1 to TRBJ2-1; 7 bases are a match to TRBD2. The V and J ends lost 3 bases and 8 bases, in that order; junction bases with no gene match: 9. The CDR3 length is 15 residues. Looked up from germline, CDR1 is KGHDR and CDR2 is SFDVKD. The CDR3 region has the DNA TGTGCCACCAGTGATCCCGGACTAGTAAGCTATGAGCAGTTCTTC. This translates into CATSDPGLVSYEQFF.

Notes on this clone: Germline and junction disagree at one end, which may indicate a read error. V gene TRBV5-1 combines with J gene TRBJ1-3; 8 nucleotides align to TRBD1. CDR1 and CDR2 (germline): SGHRS, YFSETQ. The CDR3 has 16 amino acids. As DNA, the CDR3 is TGTGCCAGCAGCTTTGAACGGACAGGGATAGGAAACACCATATATTTT. Amino acid sequence: CASSFERTGIGNTIYF. The full variable domain, completed using reference TRBV5-1 and TRBJ1-3, is KAGVTQTPRYLIKTRGQQVTLSCSPISGHRSVSWYQQTPGQGLQFLFEYFSETQRNKGNFPGRFSGRQFSNSRSEMNVSTLELGDSALYLCASSFERTGIGNTIYFGEGSWLTVV.

The chain recombines TRBV3-1 (or the pseudogene TRBV3-2) with TRBJ2-7; a weak D match, TRBD1 (5 bases). Per the germline V gene, CDR1 is LGHDT and CDR2 is YNNKEL (reference sequence). The germline V and J ends were trimmed by 4 bases and 0 bases, with 7 bases remaining between them. CDR3 length: 13 amino acids. The CDR3 region is CASSRGSSYEQYV. Here the CDR3 DNA reads TGTGCCAGCAGCCGGGGCAGCTCCTACGAGCAGTACGTC.

A remark on this clone: One end of the junction is discordant with germline, which a read error may explain. The chain is built from TRBV5-1 and TRBJ1-4; D perhaps matches TRBD1 (5 bases). The CDR3 runs 14 residues. The germline V gene encodes CDR1 SGHRS and CDR2 YFSETQ. In nucleotides, the CDR3 is TGTGCCAGCAGCTTCGGGGGAGATAATGAAAAACTGTTTTTT. Translating it yields CASSFGGDNEKLFF.

The gene calls are TRBV2 and TRBJ1-1, with 8 positions matching TRBD1. The germline gives CDR1 SNHLY, CDR2 FYNNEI. V lost 6 bases to trimming and J lost 6 bases; unmatched junction nucleotides: 3. CDR3 length: 12 amino acids. CDR3 bases: TGTGCCAGCAGGCCAGGGGGCCCTGAAGCTTTCTTT. Translating it yields CASRPGGPEAFF.

The chain is built from TRBV11-3 and TRBJ2-5, with 7 nucleotides matching TRBD1. With 5 bases clipped from V and 3 bases from J, the junction kept 6 bases outside the gene matches. The CDR3 contains 14 residues. Germline assignment: CDR1 SGHNT and CDR2 YENEEA. The CDR3 loop is CASSIRDRKETQYF. The CDR3 DNA is TGTGCCAGCAGCATACGGGACAGAAAAGAGACCCAGTACTTC.

V and J are TRBV4-2 and TRBJ2-3; perhaps TRBD2 as D (6 bases). Trimming removed 4 bases at V and 6 bases at J, with 17 bases between. The length of the CDR3 is 15 residues. The germline gives CDR1 LGHNA, CDR2 YNFKEQ. The CDR3 here is CASSPRLGESDTQYF. CDR3 nucleotide sequence: TGTGCCAGCAGCCCTCGACTAGGGGAGAGCGATACGCAGTATTTT.

The CDR3 here is CASSYGTGLYSNQPQHF. DNA for the CDR3: TGTGCCAGCAGTTATGGGACAGGTCTATATAGCAATCAGCCCCAGCATTTT. This sequence joins TRBV28 and TRBJ1-5, with TRBD1 matching over 8 bases. J lost 0 bases, V lost 4 bases, and 8 bases had no gene match. CDR1 and CDR2 (germline): MDHEN, SYDVKM. The CDR3 extends over 17 amino acids.

The chain links TRBV14 to TRBJ2-2, with 12 bases fitting TRBD1. Trimming took 1 base from V and 6 from J; bases not matched to a gene: 9. The length of the CDR3 is 18 residues. Looked up from germline, CDR1 is SGHDN and CDR2 is FVKESK. The DNA for the CDR3 is TGTGCCAGCAGCCAAGTGGGTCCGGGACAGGGGGCGCCCGGGGAGCTGTTTTTT. Encoded protein: CASSQVGPGQGAPGELFF.

The rearrangement joins TRBV27 to TRBJ2-7, with TRBD2 matching over 13 bases. The CDR3 covers 17 residues. Germline CDR1 is MNHEY and CDR2 is SMNVEV (reference sequence). After removal of 2 bases from V and 4 bases from J, the junction contained 8 bases not matched to a gene. The CDR3 loop is CASSLRTSGSRRYEQYV. DNA for the CDR3: TGTGCCAGCAGTTTAAGGACTAGCGGGAGTAGGAGGTACGAGCAGTACGTC.

The genes are TRBV3-1 (or the pseudogene TRBV3-2) and TRBJ2-7; D call uncertain. V lost 2 bases, J lost 3 bases, and 11 bases lay in between. This CDR3 region has 14 residues. Germline CDR1 reads LGHDT; CDR2 reads YNNKEL (reference sequence). The CDR3 spells CASSQSPGLYEQYV. The CDR3 bases are TGTGCCAGCAGCCAATCCCCTGGGCTCTACGAGCAGTACGTC.

The V call is TRBV6-5, the J call TRBJ2-5, with D maybe TRBD1 (5 bases). This CDR3 spans 13 amino acids. Trimming removed 11 bases from V and 3 bases from J, with 16 bases in between. Germline CDR1 is MNHEY and CDR2 is SVGAGI. The CDR3 reads CALTGPREETQYF. CDR3 nucleotide sequence: TGTGCCCTTACAGGACCCAGGGAAGAGACCCAGTACTTC.

The chain combines TRBV7-9 with TRBJ2-3; D is perhaps TRBD1 (6 bases). V lost 2 bases, J lost 4 bases, and 10 bases lay in between. CDR1 and CDR2 (germline): SEHNR, FQNEAQ (reference sequence). The CDR3 consists of 14 residues. CDR3 DNA: TGTGCCAGCAGCTTAACAGGGTTAGCAGATACGCAGTATTTT. It yields the protein CASSLTGLADTQYF.

The chain recombines TRBV7-8 with TRBJ1-2; D is undetermined. CDR1 and CDR2 from the germline V gene are SGHVS and FQNEAQ. V was pared by 0 bases and J by 0 bases, with 2 bases between. The CDR3 is 13 amino acids. CDR3 loop: CASSLATNYGYTF. The CDR3 region has the DNA TGTGCCAGCAGCTTAGCCACTAACTATGGCTACACCTTC.

The chain has TRBV5-1 and TRBJ2-3, with D perhaps matching TRBD2 (6 bases). The V end lost 0 bases, the J end lost 3 bases, and 11 bases lay between the germline ends. This CDR3 has 15 amino acids. Per the germline V gene, CDR1 is SGHRS and CDR2 is YFSETQ. DNA for the CDR3: TGCGCCAGCAGCTTGGCCGCGGGGCCTACAGATACGCAGTATTTT. Amino acids: CASSLAAGPTDTQYF.

The V gene is TRBV6-2 or TRBV6-3, the J gene TRBJ1-6; TRBD1 aligns across 7 bases. Germline assignment: CDR1 MNHEY and CDR2 SVGEGT. The CDR3 contains 13 residues. Trimming took 6 bases from V and 9 from J; bases not matched to a gene: 5. This CDR3 is CASSDRAVSPLHF. CDR3 in DNA: TGTGCCAGCAGCGACAGGGCGGTTTCACCCCTCCACTTT.